This T cell receptor beta chain was retrieved from a study of HIV-infected patients and healthy controls. This clonotype was counted ten times or more. Whole blood was used without fractionation, so all unsorted peripheral T cells were included. Around 0.5 ug RNA was reverse transcribed with alpha and beta constant-region primers. Separate chain-specific third strand synthesis with multiplexing indices produced the alpha and beta libraries. Each cDNA molecule was barcoded, and a single primer pair amplified each chain. TCRdb called the 5' RACE reads again in MiXCR, with one record for every CDR3 protein. The table lists approximately 12,000 distinct CDR3 sequences, under 6.5% of them singletons, with 3% to 4.5% in the top ten. In germline, CDR1 is SQVTM, CDR2 ANQGSEA. The CDR3 totals 11 residues. Trimming pared 7 bases from V and 0 bases from J, leaving 6 bases between.

The chain links TRBV29-1 to TRBJ1-1, with D hard to call. The sequence derives from an adult in good health. The specimen was blood. CDR3 protein: CSARLNTEAFF. The CDR3 DNA sequence: TGCAGCGCCAGGTTGAACACTGAAGCTTTCTTT.